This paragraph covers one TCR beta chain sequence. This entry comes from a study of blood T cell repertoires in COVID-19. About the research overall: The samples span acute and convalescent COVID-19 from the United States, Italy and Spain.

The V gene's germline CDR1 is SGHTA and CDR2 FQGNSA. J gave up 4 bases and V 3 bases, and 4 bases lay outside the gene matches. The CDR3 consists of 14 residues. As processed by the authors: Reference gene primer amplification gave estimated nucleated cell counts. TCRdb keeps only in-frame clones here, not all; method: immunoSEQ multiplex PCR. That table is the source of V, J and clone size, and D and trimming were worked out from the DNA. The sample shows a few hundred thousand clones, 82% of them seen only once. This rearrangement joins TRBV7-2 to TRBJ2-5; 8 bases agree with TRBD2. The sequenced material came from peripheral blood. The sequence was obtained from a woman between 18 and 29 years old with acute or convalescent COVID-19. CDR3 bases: TGTGCCAGCAGCTTTCCCGGGAGGGGAGAGACCCAGTACTTC. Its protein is CASSFPGRGETQYF.